Listed below are T cell receptor beta chains from one sample, sequenced in a study of kidney transplant recipient with SARS-CoV-2 infection. TCRdb independently ran MiXCR on the reads; one entry per CDR3 protein. Seen here are about 240,000 distinct CDR3 sequences, 29% observed once, and the top ten hold under 7.5%. This material consisted of a blood sample, taken at baseline and between days 110 and 120 from a kidney transplant recipient. The receptors originated from a male patient aged 30 to 40 who had COVID-19 and was a kidney transplant recipient. T cells may partly derive from the graft donor. CDR3s include the opening cysteine and the closing phenylalanine or tryptophan.

v_call	cdr3_length	j_call	cdr3_aa
TRBV19	15	TRBJ2-5	CASKQGIGYQETQYF
TRBV3-2	14	TRBJ2-7	CASSHSPGGGEQYF
TRBV5-8	16	TRBJ1-2	CASDPDHPRKTYGYTF
TRBV9	15	TRBJ2-7	CASSRTDRGSYEQYF
TRBV5-5	18	TRBJ2-5	CASGYQLNLQGYSYEQHF
TRBV2	15	TRBJ2-5	CASKHPDRGEETQYF
TRBV2	16	TRBJ1-2	CASSLVVTDLNYGYTF
TRBV15	15	TRBJ2-1	CATSSSGGGGNEQFF
TRBV30	14	TRBJ2-1	CAWSVQTGFREQFF
TRBV24-1	16	TRBJ2-1	CASSPPSGITYNEQFF
TRBV20-1	16	TRBJ1-2	CSAIYSLFRKTYGYTF
TRBV4-1	15	TRBJ1-1	CASSRTVWENTEAFF
TRBV6-1	14	NA	CASSEARLVYEQYF
TRBV3-1	17	TRBJ2-5	CASSLRGPIFFSETQYF
TRBV10-1	19	TRBJ2-6	CTSSESHKIAQSRANVLTF
TRBV4-2	17	TRBJ2-1	CASSQDIAGGSYNEQFF
TRBV28	14	TRBJ1-5	CASSSGQYNQPQHF
TRBV4-1	15	TRBJ2-3	CASSRTSGITDTQYF
TRBV20-1	16	TRBJ2-1	CSASGGSNAFANEQFF
TRBV2	16	TRBJ1-1	CASSGGGWVQNTEAFF
TRBV10-3	13	TRBJ1-1	CAISEDRDAEAFF
TRBV3-1	18	TRBJ2-2	CASSEMGPISGLTGELFF
TRBV7-2	14	TRBJ2-1	CASSLEQGRGEQFF